This T cell receptor beta chain was recorded in a study of T cells in narcolepsy. J lost 2 bases, V lost 4 bases, and 10 bases had no gene match. The CDR3 runs 15 residues. CDR1 is SQVTM and CDR2 is ANQGSEA in the germline V gene. Here immunoSEQ multiplex PCR was the method, and the copy in TCRdb shows in-frame clones only, minus some. The sample holds 30,000 to 45,000 clones, about 90% seen once. The source material was CD45RA- memory CD4+ T cells from PBMCs. This chain links TRBV29-1 with TRBJ1-1; 7 positions match TRBD1. The sequence derives from a human donor with narcolepsy. DNA for the CDR3: TGCAGCGTTGGACAGGGATGGGGGACTAACACTGAAGCTTTCTTT. Protein sequence: CSVGQGWGTNTEAFF.